The present T cell receptor (beta chain) was sequenced within a study of shared clonotypes between healthy human individuals. The CDR3 has 14 residues. The authors split each subset's genomic DNA evenly across several immunoSEQ plates. Generated by immunoSEQ multiplex PCR, the TCRdb table keeps only in-frame clones and is missing some. The table records about 2.3 million clones, 85% to 95% of them present only once. The sequence was collected from a man aged 18 to 29 in good health. Some clones in this sample may be carry-over from other donors' samples. The sample consisted of naive CD4+ T cells from PBMCs. Subset defined: CD45RA+ positively selected. This rearrangement joins TRBV21-1 to TRBJ1-5; TRBD1 is the table's D call and was not checked against the DNA. TRBV21-1 is a known pseudogene. CDR3 protein: CARSRGQGSQPQHF. The CDR3 nucleotides are TGTGCCAGATCCAGGGGACAGGGCAGCCAGCCCCAGCATTTT.